The 26 T cell receptor beta chains below all came from one sample that was sequenced in a study of post-analysis software for immune sequencing data. Study-level results: Patients had higher frequencies than controls of roughly five TRBV segments, including TRBV5-6, TRBV5-1 and TRBV20-1.

Unique molecular identifiers were built into the TCR beta cDNA libraries. TCRdb recomputed calls from the PCR reads with MiXCR, one row per CDR3 protein. The data hold some 690,000 distinct CDR3 sequences, with about 60% observed a single time. For these TCRs, the target antigens are not known. The specimen sequenced was blood. These receptor sequences come from a girl aged 2 to 10 with multiple sclerosis.

The chain recombines TRBV15 with TRBJ1-6, with D possibly being TRBD1 (6 bases). V was shortened by 4 bases and J by 4 bases, with 17 bases between the two germline ends. This CDR3 contains 17 residues. CDR1 and CDR2 (germline): LNHNV, YYDKDF (reference sequence). The CDR3 is CATSNPTGMGYNSPLHF. The CDR3 nucleotides read TGTGCCACCAGCAACCCTACAGGGATGGGATATAATTCACCCCTCCACTTT.

This clonotype was found a few times. The chain combines TRBV6-5 with TRBJ2-1; TRBD2 matches 10 bases. Germline V gene data show CDR1 as MNHEY and CDR2 as SVGAGI. This CDR3 region has 21 residues. V shed 0 bases, J shed 4 bases, and the junction held 18 bases outside the gene matches. Here the CDR3 reads CASSYSAVSERTSGYYNEQFF. The CDR3 DNA reads TGTGCCAGCAGTTACTCAGCGGTTTCAGAGAGGACTAGCGGTTATTACAATGAGCAGTTCTTC.

The chain carries TRBV2 and TRBJ2-7, with a possible D match to TRBD1 (6 bases). CDR3 size: 12 residues. Between the trimmed V and J ends, which lost 10 bases and 0 bases, there was a span of 10 bases. The V gene's germline CDR1 is SNHLY and CDR2 FYNNEI. The CDR3 region has the DNA TGTGCCAACTCGGACAGCTCCTACGAGCAGTACTTC. It codes for CANSDSSYEQYF.

V is TRBV6-1 and J is TRBJ2-3, with TRBD2 identical over 7 bases. The V segment lost 0 bases and the J segment 2 bases; nucleotides outside the gene matches: 8. The CDR3 is 17 amino acids. Germline assignment: CDR1 MNHNS and CDR2 SASEGT. The CDR3 loop reads CASSEATASGLTDTQYF. CDR3 DNA: TGTGCCAGCAGTGAAGCCACGGCTAGCGGACTCACAGATACGCAGTATTTT.

V is TRBV12-3 or TRBV12-4 and J is TRBJ2-3; the match to TRBD1 covers 7 bases. V gave up 5 bases and J gave up 5 bases; unmatched junction bases: 10. The CDR3 has 15 amino acids. The DNA for the CDR3 is TGTGCCAGCAGTCGAAGCCTCCAGGGGGAAGATACGCAGTATTTT. This translates into CASSRSLQGEDTQYF.

V gene TRBV5-8 combines with J gene TRBJ2-6; possible D gene TRBD2, 5 bases. The CDR3 sequence is 17 residues long. V gave up 2 bases and J gave up 0 bases, with 12 bases separating them. The germline V gene encodes CDR1 SGHTS and CDR2 YDEGEE. The CDR3 DNA follows: TGTGCCAGCAGCTTTACTCTTCGGGGCTCTGGGGCCAACGTCCTGACTTTC. This translates into CASSFTLRGSGANVLTF.

The V gene is TRBV7-2, the J gene TRBJ1-2; a weak D match, TRBD1 (5 bases). Trimming left V 3 bases short and J 3 bases short, with 17 bases between. CDR3 length equals 16 residues. Germline assignment: CDR1 SGHTA and CDR2 FQGNSA. This chain's CDR3 is CASSFRPPAGDYGYTF. CDR3 sequence (DNA): TGTGCCAGCAGCTTCCGTCCGCCTGCGGGGGACTATGGCTACACCTTC.

The chain joins TRBV6-5 to TRBJ1-2; D remains unclear. Trimming took 7 bases from V and 5 from J, leaving 20 bases between them. CDR1 is MNHEY and CDR2 is SVGAGI in the germline V gene. The length of the CDR3 is 15 residues. CDR3 in DNA: TGTGCCAGCAAATCGCCGGGAGTAGCCGGGTATGGCTACACCTTC. Protein: CASKSPGVAGYGYTF.

This clonotype was seen a single time. The chain has TRBV7-8 and TRBJ2-1; 7 nucleotides line up with TRBD2. Unmatched junction bases numbered 6, after V lost 0 bases and J lost 7 bases. This CDR3 region has 15 residues. In germline, CDR1 is SGHVS, CDR2 FQNEAQ. The CDR3 DNA sequence: TGTGCCAGCAGCTTAGCATTAACGGGGGGTAATGAGCAGTTCTTC. As protein: CASSLALTGGNEQFF. Filled out from reference TRBV7-8 and TRBJ2-1, the complete variable domain reads GAGVSQSPRYKVAKRGQDVALRCDPISGHVSLFWYQQALGQGPEFLTYFQNEAQLDKSGLPSDRFFAERPEGSVSTLKIQRTQQEDSAVYLCASSLALTGGNEQFFGPGTRLTVL.

This clonotype has more than one count but fewer than ten. The rearrangement joins TRBV7-2 to TRBJ2-5; TRBD1 agrees at 7 bases. The V segment lost 5 bases and the J segment 1 base; nucleotides outside the gene matches: 7. This CDR3 has 15 amino acids. Germline loops: CDR1 SGHTA, CDR2 FQGNSA. The CDR3 region is CASSRGQTIQETQYF. The CDR3 bases are TGTGCCAGCAGCCGGGGACAGACGATCCAAGAGACCCAGTACTTC. Full variable domain (missing parts from reference TRBV7-2 and TRBJ2-5): GAGVSQSPSNKVTEKGKDVELRCDPISGHTALYWYRQSLGQGLEFLIYFQGNSAPDKSGLPSDRFSAERTGGSVSTLTIQRTQQEDSAVYLCASSRGQTIQETQYFGPGTRLLVL.

V and J are TRBV5-1 and TRBJ2-3, with 7 bases matching TRBD2. The length of the CDR3 is 15 residues. CDR1 is SGHRS and CDR2 is YFSETQ in the germline V gene. V dropped 0 bases and J dropped 2; count of bases not matched to a gene: 3. This chain's CDR3 is CASSLGGLDTDTQYF. The CDR3 DNA is TGCGCCAGCAGCTTGGGAGGACTAGACACAGATACGCAGTATTTT.

This rearrangement joins TRBV29-1 to TRBJ2-5; 9 nucleotides line up with TRBD1. The DNA matches TRBJ2-7 better at its end, which makes the J call doubtful. The CDR3 runs 13 residues. Germline V lookup: CDR1 SQVTM, CDR2 ANQGSEA. CDR3 nucleotide sequence: TGCAGCGCTTCGGACAGGGGCTTAAACGAGCAGTACTTC. Its protein is CSASDRGLNEQYF.

This sequence joins TRBV10-3 and TRBJ1-2; D remains unclear. The V gene's germline CDR1 is ENHRY and CDR2 SYGVKD. Deletions cut 7 bases from V and 2 bases from J, with 8 bases between. This CDR3 has 12 residues. The CDR3 DNA sequence: TGTGCCATCAACGCCCTGAACTATGGCTACACCTTC. This sequence encodes CAINALNYGYTF.

This clonotype was detected only a few times. The CDR3 coding sequence is TGCAGTGCTGGCACAGTCAGCAATCAGCCCCAGCATTTT. Translated, it gives CSAGTVSNQPQHF. The chain combines TRBV20-1 with TRBJ1-5, with unresolved D. Between the trimmed V and J ends, which lost 5 bases and 1 base, there was a span of 9 bases. Germline V gene lookup returns CDR1 DFQATT and CDR2 SNEGSKA (reference sequence). CDR3 length equals 13 residues.

This rearrangement joins TRBV27 to TRBJ2-1; D is ambiguous. V was trimmed by 0 bases and J by 3 bases, leaving 9 bases between them. CDR3 length: 15 residues. Germline V gene data show CDR1 as MNHEY and CDR2 as SMNVEV (reference sequence). The CDR3 region is CASSLSNSLYNEQFF. In DNA, the CDR3 is TGTGCCAGCAGTTTATCAAACAGCCTCTACAATGAGCAGTTCTTC.

A few counts support this clonotype. V and J are TRBV5-6 and TRBJ2-7, with D possibly TRBD1 on 6 matching bases. Trimming cost V 3 bases and J 2 bases, with 15 bases left between them. The CDR3 runs to 15 residues. The germline V gene has CDR1 SGHDT and CDR2 YYEEEE. The CDR3 nucleotides read TGTGCCAGCAGCTCCACAAACAGGGTTGCCTACGAGCAGTACTTC. Its protein is CASSSTNRVAYEQYF. Combining the CDR3 with reference TRBV5-6 and TRBJ2-7 gives the whole variable domain DAGVTQSPTHLIKTRGQQVTLRCSPKSGHDTVSWYQQALGQGPQFIFQYYEEEERQRGNFPDRFSGHQFPNYSSELNVNALLLGDSALYLCASSSTNRVAYEQYFGPGTRLTVT.

In its sample, this clonotype was seen once. The chain carries TRBV15 and TRBJ1-6; TRBD1 might be the D (6 bases). Germline CDR1 LNHNV, CDR2 YYDKDF (reference sequence). Trimming shortened V by 0 bases and J by 13 bases, and 19 bases separated the two germline ends. The CDR3 totals 16 residues. The CDR3 spells CATSRDPFEGDFPLHF. DNA for the CDR3: TGTGCCACCAGCAGAGACCCCTTCGAGGGGGATTTCCCCCTCCACTTT. The whole variable domain, remainder taken from reference TRBV15 and TRBJ1-6, is DAMVIQNPRYQVTQFGKPVTLSCSQTLNHNVMYWYQQKSSQAPKLLFHYYDKDFNNEADTPDNFQSRRPNTSFCFLDIRSPGLGDTAMYLCATSRDPFEGDFPLHFGNGTRLTVT.

The chain combines TRBV5-1 with TRBJ2-6, with 8 bases matching TRBD2. V was clipped by 0 bases and J by 2 bases; unmatched bases: 7. Germline CDR1 is SGHRS and CDR2 is YFSETQ. CDR3 length: 18 residues. The CDR3 sequence: CASSLAIAGLTGANVLTF. The CDR3 DNA is TGCGCCAGCAGCTTGGCCATAGCGGGGCTAACTGGGGCCAACGTCCTGACTTTC.

This chain uses TRBV20-1 with TRBJ2-7, with TRBD2 identical over 13 bases. Matching the DNA end better, TRBJ2-5 makes the J call doubtful. Germline CDR1 is DFQATT and CDR2 is SNEGSKA (reference sequence). There are 17 residues in the CDR3. CDR3 residues: CSARRPGTSGIQETQYF. The DNA for the CDR3 is TGCAGTGCTAGGCGACCGGGGACTAGCGGGATTCAAGAGACCCAGTACTTC.

This chain joins TRBV14 and TRBJ2-7; 8 nucleotides align to TRBD1. CDR3 length equals 16 residues. With 4 bases clipped from V and 1 base from J, the junction kept 9 bases outside the gene matches. Germline V lookup: CDR1 SGHDN, CDR2 FVKESK. DNA for the CDR3: TGTGCCAGCAGCCCCTACCTACGACAGGGGTCCTACGAGCAGTACTTC. The encoded protein is CASSPYLRQGSYEQYF.

The chain recombines TRBV7-7 with TRBJ1-6; D ambiguous. Germline V gene sequence: CDR1 SSHAT, CDR2 FNYEAQ (reference sequence). The length of the CDR3 is 14 residues. Trimming took off 5 bases at V and 8 bases at J, with 13 bases between the two ends. The CDR3: CASSPRHEDSPLHF. The CDR3 DNA sequence: TGTGCCAGCAGCCCCCGACACGAAGATTCACCCCTCCACTTT.

This rearrangement joins TRBV7-3 to TRBJ2-1; tentative D call: TRBD2 (6 bases). V dropped 5 bases and J dropped 8 bases, with 19 bases sitting between them. Germline loops: CDR1 SGHTA, CDR2 FQGTGA. The CDR3 has 15 amino acids. The CDR3 DNA sequence: TGTGCCAGCAGCCCGACAGCGACTAGGGTCCATGAGCAGTTCTTC. Translated, it gives CASSPTATRVHEQFF.

This chain uses TRBV12-3 or TRBV12-4 with TRBJ1-6; D remains ambiguous. V was cut by 5 bases and J by 7 bases, with 9 bases left in between. The CDR3 covers 13 residues. CDR3 nucleotide sequence: TGTGCCAGCAGTGGATCCTCGAATTCACCCCTCCACTTT. Translating it yields CASSGSSNSPLHF.

This clonotype has only a few counts. The chain joins TRBV7-9 to TRBJ2-1; TRBD1 is a possible D gene (6 bases). Trimming removed 3 bases at V and 8 bases at J, with 11 bases between. Germline lookup yields CDR1 SEHNR and CDR2 FQNEAQ (reference sequence). The CDR3 is made up of 13 amino acids. The CDR3 region has the DNA TGTGCCAGCAGCTTCACAGGGCGGGATGAGCAGTTCTTC. Its protein is CASSFTGRDEQFF.

CDR3 in amino acids: CAWSDEGPSEQYF. CDR3 sequence (DNA): TGTGCCTGGAGTGACGAGGGGCCCAGCGAGCAGTACTTC. The chain carries TRBV30 and TRBJ2-7; either TRBD1 or TRBD2 may supply D (5 bases each). The CDR3 consists of 13 residues. The V gene's germline CDR1 is GTSNPN and CDR2 SVGIG (reference sequence). Between the trimmed V and J ends, which lost 1 base and 6 bases, there was a span of 13 bases.

The chain recombines TRBV20-1 with TRBJ2-5; TRBD1 might be the D (6 bases). The V end lost 0 bases, the J end lost 2 bases, and 16 bases lay between the germline ends. The CDR3 spans 16 residues. Germline lookup yields CDR1 DFQATT and CDR2 SNEGSKA (reference sequence). The CDR3 protein is CSARDLGARGQETQYF. CDR3 sequence (DNA): TGCAGTGCTAGAGATCTGGGGGCGCGAGGACAAGAGACCCAGTACTTC.